What follows are 16 T cell receptor beta chains derived from one specimen sequenced in a study of OX40 agonist ivuxolimab in advanced cancers. Measured with immunoSEQ multiplex PCR; TCRdb has only the in-frame clones, and not every one. The sample consists of 50,000 to 75,000 clones, 80% to 90% of them appearing once. The material sequenced was CD4+ or CD8+ T cells sorted from blood, taken in a trial of the OX40 agonist ivuxolimab. These receptors were obtained from an adult with an advanced solid tumor such as melanoma, head and neck, liver or kidney cancer.

The CDR3 reads CASSLWLAGGPNGELFF. CDR3 bases: TGTGCCAGCAGTTTATGGCTAGCGGGAGGGCCTAATGGGGAGCTGTTTTTT. The chain recombines TRBV27 with TRBJ2-2; 12 bases are shared with TRBD2. The germline gives CDR1 MNHEY, CDR2 SMNVEV (reference sequence). With V trimmed by 1 base and J by 8 bases, 8 bases remained unmatched. This CDR3 contains 17 residues.

The genes are TRBV11-2 and TRBJ2-3, with D hard to call. V gave up 1 base and J gave up 6 bases, with 2 bases separating them. The CDR3 sequence is 11 residues long. Germline V CDR1 and CDR2: SGHAT, FQNNGV. DNA of the CDR3: TGTGCCAGCAGCTTAGGGGATACGCAGTATTTT. It specifies CASSLGDTQYF.

Only one count was recorded for this clone. The genes are TRBV10-2 and TRBJ2-7, with a possible D match to TRBD2 (6 bases). V was clipped by 8 bases and J by 5 bases, with 19 bases between them. The germline gives CDR1 WSHSY, CDR2 SAAADI. The length of the CDR3 is 14 residues. The CDR3 DNA follows: TGCGCCAGCTACTTAGGGGCGGGATCACACGAGCAGTACTTC. It translates to CASYLGAGSHEQYF.

V usage is TRBV27 and J usage is TRBJ2-7; D uncertain. V was cut by 5 bases and J by 5 bases, with 16 bases left in between. The CDR3 sequence is 14 residues long. The germline V gene has CDR1 MNHEY and CDR2 SMNVEV (reference sequence). CDR3 in DNA: TGTGCCAGCAGTACTTCCCCAGCCGGTGACGAGCAGTACTTC. Protein: CASSTSPAGDEQYF.

This rearrangement joins TRBV7-3 to TRBJ2-3, with TRBD2 matching over 11 bases. The CDR3 contains 16 residues. The germline V gene encodes CDR1 SGHTA and CDR2 FQGTGA. V was clipped by 5 bases and J by 0 bases; unmatched bases: 4. The CDR3 sequence is CASSETSGTSTDTQYF. The DNA of the CDR3 is TGTGCCAGCAGCGAGACTAGCGGGACTAGCACAGATACGCAGTATTTT.

The V and J genes are TRBV21-1 and TRBJ2-2. TRBV21-1 is a pseudogene locus. The CDR3 is made up of 13 amino acids. In DNA form, the CDR3 reads TGTGCCAGCAGCATTCTCTGGACCGGGGAGCTGTTTTTT. This encodes CASSILWTGELFF.

The chain combines TRBV15 with TRBJ1-6; D not certain. The V gene lost 6 bases and the J gene lost 5 bases, with 14 bases spanning the gap. Germline CDR1 is LNHNV and CDR2 is YYDKDF (reference sequence). The CDR3 spans 15 residues. The CDR3 here is CATRALRANNSPLHF. The CDR3 DNA follows: TGTGCCACCAGGGCGCTTCGGGCAAATAATTCACCCCTCCACTTT.

This clone came up a few times. J is TRBJ1-1 and V is TRBV15, with D uncertain. CDR3 size: 11 residues. V gave up 4 bases and J gave up 1 base, with 1 base separating them. Looked up from germline, CDR1 is LNHNV and CDR2 is YYDKDF (reference sequence). This chain's CDR3 is CATSTNTEAFF. The CDR3 region has the DNA TGTGCCACCAGCACGAACACTGAAGCTTTCTTT.

This clone was recorded only once. The rearrangement uses TRBV30 and TRBJ1-4; D unresolved. CDR1 is GTSNPN, CDR2 SVGIG, per germline (reference sequence). The CDR3 totals 14 residues. Trimming removed 5 bases from V and 3 bases from J, with 13 bases in between. The CDR3 is CAWGIDGANEKLFF. DNA of the CDR3: TGTGCCTGGGGGATTGATGGGGCTAATGAAAAACTGTTTTTT.

The chain carries TRBV15 and TRBJ2-1; D is perhaps TRBD2 (5 bases). Germline lookup yields CDR1 LNHNV and CDR2 YYDKDF (reference sequence). The CDR3 is 16 residues long. Trimming shortened V by 0 bases and J by 0 bases, and 9 bases separated the two germline ends. The chain's CDR3 is CATSRESGISYNEQFF. CDR3 DNA sequence: TGTGCCACCAGCAGAGAGAGCGGAATCTCCTACAATGAGCAGTTCTTC.

V is TRBV11-2 and J is TRBJ2-7, with D possibly matching TRBD2 (5 bases). The CDR3 totals 14 residues. The germline V gene has CDR1 SGHAT and CDR2 FQNNGV. V shed 2 bases and J shed 4 bases, with 12 bases lying between them. The CDR3 reads CASSLTGFGYEQYF. The CDR3 DNA sequence: TGTGCCAGCAGCTTAACGGGGTTTGGGTACGAGCAGTACTTC.

The rearrangement uses TRBV29-1 and TRBJ2-7, with D perhaps TRBD1 or TRBD2 (5 bases each). Trimming cost V 2 bases and J 7 bases, with 24 bases left between them. The CDR3 is 16 amino acids. Germline assignment: CDR1 SQVTM and CDR2 ANQGSEA. The CDR3 is CSVESVGQGQTGEQYF. CDR3 in DNA: TGCAGCGTTGAATCAGTCGGGCAGGGTCAAACGGGGGAGCAGTACTTC.

This clone was detected a few times. The chain recombines TRBV28 with TRBJ2-5, with D perhaps TRBD2 (7 bases). The CDR3 is made up of 13 amino acids. Trimming took off 6 bases at V and 10 bases at J, with 18 bases between the two ends. Germline CDR1 MDHEN, CDR2 SYDVKM. The CDR3 bases are TGTGCCAGCAGGGCCCTGGGGGAGGGGGGCCAGTACTTC. It encodes CASRALGEGGQYF.

The chain is built from TRBV7-9 and TRBJ1-2; D is uncertain. The length of the CDR3 is 16 residues. In germline, CDR1 is SEHNR, CDR2 FQNEAQ (reference sequence). The V gene lost 4 bases and the J gene lost 0 bases, with 15 bases spanning the gap. In nucleotides, the CDR3 is TGTGCCAGCAGCTCCCCTAAGGGCGGTACTAACTATGGCTACACCTTC. This sequence encodes CASSSPKGGTNYGYTF. The whole variable domain, filled in from reference TRBV7-9 and TRBJ1-2, reads DTGVSQNPRHKITKRGQNVTFRCDPISEHNRLYWYRQTLGQGPEFLTYFQNEAQLEKSRLLSDRFSAERPKGSFSTLEIQRTEQGDSAMYLCASSSPKGGTNYGYTFGSGTRLTVV.

The gene calls are TRBV11-3 and TRBJ2-2, with unresolved D. This CDR3 has 12 amino acids. V was trimmed by 6 bases and J by 3 bases, leaving 5 bases between them. Germline-derived CDR1 and CDR2 are SGHNT and YENEEA. CDR3 sequence reads: CASRKDTGELFF. The CDR3 DNA is TGTGCCAGCAGGAAAGACACCGGGGAGCTGTTTTTT.

This clone has only one observation. The V and J genes are TRBV5-8 and TRBJ1-2; possible D gene TRBD1, 6 bases. V gave up 1 base and J gave up 6 bases, with 13 bases separating them. CDR1 and CDR2 (germline): SGHTS, YDEGEE. This CDR3 region has 14 residues. The CDR3, as DNA: TGTGCCAGCAGCTTGTACCAGGGGCCGCATGGCTACACCTTC. Encoded protein: CASSLYQGPHGYTF.